This T cell receptor (beta chain) was captured by sequencing in a study of PD-L1 blockade in urothelial cancer. The overall study: Intravenous atezolizumab, 1,200 mg every 3 weeks, was begun by patients in the mid-2010s. Researchers found blood samples held a median of roughly 140,000 T cells.

V was pared by 1 base and J by 1 base, with 10 bases between. The CDR3 totals 15 residues. In germline, CDR1 is SGHDT, CDR2 YYEEEE. TCRdb's table, derived via immunoSEQ multiplex PCR, lists solely in-frame clones and lacks some. The repertoire holds tens of thousands of clones, with around 87% as singletons. This sequence joins TRBV5-6 and TRBJ2-3, with D tentatively TRBD2 (5 bases). The sequence derives from a woman aged 65 to 85 with urothelial cancer. The specimen was PBMCs, collected around atezolizumab (anti-PD-L1) treatment. The CDR3 DNA reads TGTGCCAGCAGCTTGCGAGTCGGGGGCACAGATACGCAGTATTTT. Translation: CASSLRVGGTDTQYF.